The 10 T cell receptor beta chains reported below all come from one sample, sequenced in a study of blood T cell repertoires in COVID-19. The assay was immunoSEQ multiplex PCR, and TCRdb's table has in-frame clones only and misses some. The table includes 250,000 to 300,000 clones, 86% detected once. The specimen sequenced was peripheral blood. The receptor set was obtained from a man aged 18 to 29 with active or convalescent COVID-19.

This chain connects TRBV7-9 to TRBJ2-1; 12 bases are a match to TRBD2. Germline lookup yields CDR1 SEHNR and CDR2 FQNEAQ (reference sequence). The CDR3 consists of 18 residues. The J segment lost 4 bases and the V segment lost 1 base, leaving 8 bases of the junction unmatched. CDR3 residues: CASSLEGLAGNKYNEQFF. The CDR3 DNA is TGTGCCAGCAGCTTAGAGGGACTAGCGGGTAATAAGTACAATGAGCAGTTCTTC.

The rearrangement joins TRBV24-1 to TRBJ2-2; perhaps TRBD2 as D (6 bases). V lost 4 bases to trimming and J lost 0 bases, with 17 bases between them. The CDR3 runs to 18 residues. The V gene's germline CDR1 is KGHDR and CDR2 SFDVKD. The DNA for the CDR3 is TGTGCCACCAGTGACCGTCGGAGGGGTTCAGCGAACACCGGGGAGCTGTTTTTT. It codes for CATSDRRRGSANTGELFF.

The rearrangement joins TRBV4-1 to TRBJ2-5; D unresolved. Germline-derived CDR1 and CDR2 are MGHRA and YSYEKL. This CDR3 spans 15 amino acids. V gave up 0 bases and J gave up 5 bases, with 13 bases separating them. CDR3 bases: TGCGCCAGCAGCCAAGAATTTCCTAGAACGGAGACCCAGTACTTC. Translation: CASSQEFPRTETQYF.

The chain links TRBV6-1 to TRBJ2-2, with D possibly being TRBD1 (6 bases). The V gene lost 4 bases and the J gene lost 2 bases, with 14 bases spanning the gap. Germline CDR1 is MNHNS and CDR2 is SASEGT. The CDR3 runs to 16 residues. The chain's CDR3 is CASSGKGQTNTGELFF. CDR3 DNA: TGTGCCAGCAGTGGAAAAGGACAGACAAACACCGGGGAGCTGTTTTTT.

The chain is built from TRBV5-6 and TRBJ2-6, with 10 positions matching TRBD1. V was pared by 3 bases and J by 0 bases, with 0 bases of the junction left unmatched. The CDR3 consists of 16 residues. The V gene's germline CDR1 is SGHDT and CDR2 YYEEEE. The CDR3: CASSWDRGSGANVLTF. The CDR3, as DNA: TGTGCCAGCAGCTGGGACAGGGGCTCTGGGGCCAACGTCCTGACTTTC.

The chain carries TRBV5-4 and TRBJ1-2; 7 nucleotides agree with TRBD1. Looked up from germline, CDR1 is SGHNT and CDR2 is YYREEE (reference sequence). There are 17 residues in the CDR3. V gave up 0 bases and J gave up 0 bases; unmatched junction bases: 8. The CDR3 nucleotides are TGTGCCAGCAGCTTGGGGGGACAGATGAAATCTAACTATGGCTACACCTTC. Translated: CASSLGGQMKSNYGYTF.

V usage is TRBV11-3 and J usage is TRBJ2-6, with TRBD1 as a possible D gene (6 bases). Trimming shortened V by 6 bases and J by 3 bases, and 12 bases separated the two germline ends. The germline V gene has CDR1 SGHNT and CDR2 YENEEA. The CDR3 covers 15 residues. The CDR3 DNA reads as TGTGCCAGCAGTCCAGGGGCCATTGGGGCCAACGTCCTGACTTTC. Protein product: CASSPGAIGANVLTF.

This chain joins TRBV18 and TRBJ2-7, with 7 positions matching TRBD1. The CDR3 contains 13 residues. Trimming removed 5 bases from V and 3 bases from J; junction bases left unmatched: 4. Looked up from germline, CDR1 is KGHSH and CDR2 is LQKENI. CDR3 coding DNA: TGTGCCAGCTCAAAACGGGACAGCTACGAGCAGTACTTC. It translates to CASSKRDSYEQYF.

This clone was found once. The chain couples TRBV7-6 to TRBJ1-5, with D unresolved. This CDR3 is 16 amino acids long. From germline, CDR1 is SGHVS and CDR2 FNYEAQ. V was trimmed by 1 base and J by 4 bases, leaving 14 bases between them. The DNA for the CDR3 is TGTGCCAGCAGCTTAGATTCGGGTCTCGCAAATCAGCCCCAGCATTTT. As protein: CASSLDSGLANQPQHF.

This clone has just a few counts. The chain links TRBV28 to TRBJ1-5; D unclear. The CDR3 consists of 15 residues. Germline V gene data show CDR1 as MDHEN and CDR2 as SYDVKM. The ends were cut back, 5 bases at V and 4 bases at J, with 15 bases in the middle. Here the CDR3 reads CASSPPEGGNQPQHF. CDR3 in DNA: TGTGCCAGCAGTCCCCCCGAGGGTGGTAATCAGCCCCAGCATTTT.